This TCR beta chain was sequenced for a study of T cells in Graves' hyperthyroidism and ophthalmopathy (dated by TCRdb to the late 2010s). Background for the entire study: Peripheral blood was collected at initial diagnosis, before any treatment. TCR V-J signatures able to tell the groups apart were searched for in a discovery cohort of approximately 95 patients, of whom around 43 had Graves' ophthalmopathy and under 65 had stable Graves' hyperthyroidism. Whether ophthalmopathy could be predicted prospectively was tested in an independent validation cohort made up of under 20 hyperthyroidism patients plus 17 patients who later progressed to ophthalmopathy. For training and testing, the 110 or so patients in the discovery cohort were randomly divided in a 7:3 ratio. The study also compared thyroid tissue and blood T-cell repertoires from roughly six Graves' hyperthyroidism patients. Once sampling was done, hyperthyroidism patients were given methimazole at a starting dose of 30 mg daily, whereas ophthalmopathy patients were given high-dose intravenous methylprednisolone. The paper describes TCR Vbeta CDR3 sequencing of around 130 peripheral blood samples, made up of around 41 ophthalmopathy patients, 70 to 75 hyperthyroidism patients and 17 progressor patients. Summary of the overall study and its limitations: In validation, the model predicted progression to ophthalmopathy with over 65% sensitivity and 72% to 85% specificity, a median of around six months before onset. Most expanded thyroid clonotypes (frequency above 0.001) were also detected in blood, a finding suggesting that blood repertoires may reflect thyroid immune responses. No statistical method was used to fix the sample size in advance, and group allocation was not hidden from the investigators. In cross-validation, a model built on a 13 V-J signature told ophthalmopathy apart from stable hyperthyroidism with under 90% sensitivity and roughly 82% specificity, and in testing the same model reached 80%/75%.

Hyperthyroidism patients were newly diagnosed, with disease duration under 2 months, and aged 18 to 65 years. Patients with uncontrolled infections, other autoimmune diseases, pregnancy or lactation were excluded. Clinical symptoms, serum thyroxine and TRAb, thyroid ultrasound, and orbital computed tomography formed the basis for the diagnoses. Blood from progressor patients was collected at the time of first diagnosis with hyperthyroidism, before any ophthalmopathy symptoms had appeared. PBMCs were separated from approximately 10 ml of fresh peripheral blood using Ficoll-Paque density gradient centrifugation. Progressor patients were initially diagnosed with Graves' hyperthyroidism and developed ophthalmopathy during follow-up. Total RNA was extracted with Trizol reagent, and quality was checked on an Agilent 2100 Bioanalyzer. The TCR beta CDR3 regions were amplified from the RNA transcripts. The TCR CDR3 was subjected to a first round of RT-PCR using the HTBI primer set and the Qiagen OneStep RT-PCR kit. A second multiplex PCR round built the libraries, followed by size selection and purification. The libraries were sequenced on an Illumina HiSeq2000 using paired-end 100 bp reads. As for the original processing: SOAPnuke was used to process the raw data, removing reads that contained adapters or uncalled bases, had a mean Phred below 15, or lacked an exact match to the constant primer or identifier. High-quality paired reads were merged with COPE v1.2.5, and unique nucleotide sequences were defined as clonotypes. MiTCR v1.1 was used to align clonotypes to the IMGT TRBV, TRBD and TRBJ reference segments. The analysis was restricted to V-J combinations with a frequency above 0.0001, which together covered 99.2% of the repertoires. The TCS score was defined as the ratio of F50 (clonal expansion) to E x V (chaos), calculated using BLOSUM62-based TCRdist between CDR3 peptides within each V-J. Welch's t-statistics and random forest reduced approximately 520 V-J features to under 15, which were used in a naive Bayes classifier (R e1071). TCRdb reprocessing: public reads trimmed at Q25 with fastp, clones called with MiXCR, in-frame beta chains kept. CDR3 protein duplicates are merged, each entry listing the most common genes and DNA. Clone size and V and J calls follow TCRdb, not the original study. The sample table lists about 350,000 distinct CDR3 sequences, roughly 15% of them with a count of one. Approximately 30% of the sample is taken by the ten largest.

This clonotype was seen a handful of times. Its target antigen remains unknown. No base quality information exists; no much larger clone differs at one position. Per the germline V gene, MDHEN is the CDR1 and SYDVKM is the CDR2. Trimming removed 4 bases from V and 6 bases from J, leaving 16 bases between the germline ends. Including the terminal cysteine and phenylalanine, the CDR3 comprises 15 residues. Here the CDR3 DNA is all that survives: 45 bases in frame from base 1. Here the chain combines TRBV28 and TRBJ2-1; TRBD2 might be the D gene, on 6 matching bases. The sequence derives from a woman aged 25 to 39 with Graves' hyperthyroidism that later progressed to Graves' ophthalmopathy. Material: blood. The DNA sequence reads TGTGCCAGCAGTTCGATAGCGGCTCCGAGCAATGAGCAGTTCTTC. Translated, this gives CASSSIAAPSNEQFF.